The sequence of this TCR beta chain was determined in a study of cytomegalovirus exposure and HLA in healthy donors. Study-level results: A later analysis found that most CMV-associated TCR beta chains appeared HLA-restricted.

Both 60 Vbeta primers and 13 Jbeta primers went into the PCR. Libraries were prepared by immunoSEQ multiplex PCR; TCRdb keeps only in-frame clonotypes and omits some of them. The sample holds about 120,000 clones, roughly 80% seen once. V was cut by 1 base and J by 5 bases, with 17 bases left in between. The CDR3 contains 16 residues. CDR1 SGHDN and CDR2 FVKESK come from the germline V gene. The table lists this clone with a count of one. What it binds is unknown. The material sequenced was PBMCs. The J gene is TRBJ2-5, the V gene TRBV14, with no clear D. The origin of this receptor is a female donor in good health and CMV-seronegative. CDR3: CASSQGILLGMETQYF. Written as DNA, the CDR3 is TGTGCCAGCAGCCAAGGGATCCTCCTAGGTATGGAGACCCAGTACTTC.